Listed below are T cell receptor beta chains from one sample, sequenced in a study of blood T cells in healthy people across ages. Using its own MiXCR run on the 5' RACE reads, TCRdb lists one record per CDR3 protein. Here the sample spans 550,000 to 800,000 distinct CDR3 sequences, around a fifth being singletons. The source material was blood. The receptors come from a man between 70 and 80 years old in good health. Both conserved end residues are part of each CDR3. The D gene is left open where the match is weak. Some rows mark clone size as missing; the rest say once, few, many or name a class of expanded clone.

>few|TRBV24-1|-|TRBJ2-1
CATSDLDSNEQFF
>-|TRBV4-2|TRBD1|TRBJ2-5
CASSQETRTGYQETQYF
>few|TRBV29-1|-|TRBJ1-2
CSAHGGGRYGYTF
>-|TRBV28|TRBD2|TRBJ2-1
CASTATSGQFF
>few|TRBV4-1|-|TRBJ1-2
CASSQDLGISGYTF
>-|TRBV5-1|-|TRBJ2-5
CASSMGHQETQYF
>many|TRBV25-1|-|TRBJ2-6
CASKGLSGANVLTF
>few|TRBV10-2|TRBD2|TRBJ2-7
CASSSLGGATSGVRHEQYF
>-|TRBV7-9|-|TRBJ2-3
CASSLFHWADTQYF
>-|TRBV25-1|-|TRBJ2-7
CASMRSDRPEQYF
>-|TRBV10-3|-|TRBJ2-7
CAINNPSSYEQYF
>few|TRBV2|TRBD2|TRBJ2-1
CASSDREDIIYEQFF
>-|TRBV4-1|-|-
CASSQRWGGDEQFF
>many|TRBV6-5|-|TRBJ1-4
CASSLTPGPFGKLFF
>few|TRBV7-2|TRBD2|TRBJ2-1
CASSLAKRESYEQFF
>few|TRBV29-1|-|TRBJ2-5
CSGKQGDETQYF
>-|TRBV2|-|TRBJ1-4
CASSEQGVEKLFF
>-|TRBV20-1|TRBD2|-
CSVSSGLADNEQFF
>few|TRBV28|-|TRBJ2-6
CASNRSGANVLTF
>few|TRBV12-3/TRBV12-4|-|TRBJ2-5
CASSLVGFQETQYF
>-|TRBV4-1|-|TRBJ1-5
CASSQGPGVEPQHF
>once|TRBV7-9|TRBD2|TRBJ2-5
CASSGTRSQGQYF
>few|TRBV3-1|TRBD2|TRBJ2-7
CASERGSGTREQYF
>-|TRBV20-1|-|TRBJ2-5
CSARVDRGLGETQYF
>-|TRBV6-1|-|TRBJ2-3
CASSEVGVDTQYF
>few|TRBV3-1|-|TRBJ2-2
CASSQDIGLANTGELFF
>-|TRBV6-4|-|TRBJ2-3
CASSENEWVTQYF